This T cell receptor beta chain was identified during a study of T cells in Graves' hyperthyroidism and ophthalmopathy. As for the study in general: Peripheral blood was obtained at initial diagnosis, preceding any treatment.

The CDR3 has 14 residues. The V gene's germline CDR1 is MNHEY and CDR2 SVGEGT. V shed 6 bases and J shed 3 bases, with 15 bases lying between them. PBMCs were obtained from 10 ml fresh peripheral blood. RNA transcripts were the template for amplifying TCR beta CDR3 regions. First-round RT-PCR of the TCR CDR3 relied on the HTBI primer set. TCRdb ran MiXCR on the multiplex PCR reads and lists one entry per CDR3 protein. The sample shows some 400,000 distinct CDR3 sequences, approximately 13% of them seen only once. The receptor was isolated from a man aged 25 to 40 with Graves' hyperthyroidism that later progressed to Graves' ophthalmopathy. The sequenced sample consisted of blood. The rearrangement joins TRBV6-2 or TRBV6-3 to TRBJ2-7; D is possibly TRBD1 (6 bases). The CDR3 region has the DNA TGTGCCAGCAGACGAGGTCTAGGGGGCTACGAGCAGTACTTC. Translating gives CASRRGLGGYEQYF.